Listed here are 4 T cell receptor beta chains from one sample, sequenced in a study of cytomegalovirus exposure and HLA in healthy donors (dated by TCRdb to the late 2010s). Libraries were constructed by the immunoSEQ multiplex PCR assay. For the multiplex PCR, a mixture combining 60 forward primers for TCR Vbeta segments and 13 reverse primers for TCR Jbeta segments was used. TCRdb provides this immuneACCESS table in a form limited to in-frame rearrangements. Some clones are lacking; in checked studies, under half of them reflect an unresolved V gene, and why the rest are absent is not known. This sample lists about 180,000 clones; almost 85% were detected once. The leading ten clones occupy around 0.41% of the sample. The sample was PBMCs. These receptors all stem from a boy aged 2-15 years in good health and CMV-seronegative.

The gene calls are TRBV28 and TRBJ1-5; 7 bases align to TRBD1. CDR3 length: 13 amino acids. In germline, CDR1 is MDHEN, CDR2 SYDVKM. Trimming took 6 bases from V and 7 from J; bases not matched to a gene: 6. The CDR3 region is CASRNTGDQPQHF. Here the CDR3 DNA reads TGTGCCAGCAGGAACACAGGGGACCAGCCCCAGCATTTT.

J is TRBJ2-2 and V is TRBV5-1; D remains ambiguous. CDR1 is SGHRS and CDR2 is YFSETQ in the germline V gene. V was clipped by 9 bases and J by 5 bases, with 14 bases between them. The CDR3 has 13 amino acids. CDR3 amino acids: CATANLGTGELFF. The CDR3 region has the DNA TGCGCCACAGCTAATCTCGGGACCGGGGAGCTGTTTTTT.

This chain connects TRBV11-2 to TRBJ1-5; D is uncertain. The CDR3 is made up of 14 amino acids. Germline values: CDR1 SGHAT, CDR2 FQNNGV. Trimming removed 0 bases at V and 5 bases at J, with 8 bases between. For the CDR3, the DNA is TGTGCCAGCAGCTTAGACGGGAAGGATCAGCCCCAGCATTTT. Encoded protein: CASSLDGKDQPQHF.

This clone was counted only a few times. This rearrangement joins TRBV5-8 to TRBJ1-3; D is ambiguous. Germline-derived CDR1 and CDR2 are SGHTS and YDEGEE. The CDR3 length is 15 residues. Trimming removed 1 base from V and 0 bases from J, with 8 bases in between. The CDR3 loop is CASSLRRFSGNTIYF. The CDR3 DNA sequence: TGTGCCAGCAGCTTGCGCAGGTTCTCTGGAAACACCATATATTTT.